This entry features one T cell receptor (beta chain) sequence. Which antigen it targets is not known. No much larger clonotype is one base removed from it; base qualities were not supplied. This sample is drawn from a study of cytomegalovirus exposure and HLA in healthy donors (dated by TCRdb to 2016 to 2017). About the full investigation: An earlier analysis of several hundred of the donors reported approximately 270 Gb of sequence data and around 120 million unique TCR beta sequences from 150 million to 200 million T cells. About 330 gigabases of sequencing data and 70 million to 100 million unique TCR sequences made up an early release that covered fewer than 650 HLA-typed donors. Among the roughly 370 genotyped donors, more than 70% belonged to the genetic ancestry cluster associated with self-reported Caucasian donors. The study aimed to test whether signatures of past pathogen exposure could be identified by cataloging public T cell receptors. The study used immunosequencing to profile the T cell repertoires of about 670 subjects and linked those repertoires to cytomegalovirus serostatus. In addition to the first cohort of approximately 650 subjects, a separate validation cohort of 130 or so different subjects was used. To predict cytomegalovirus infection status, the study combined high-throughput TCR immunosequencing, statistical association of individual TCRs with disease status, and machine learning. To study patterns of TCR occurrence, a later analysis re-analyzed previously published TCR beta repertoires from around 660 donors and added high-resolution HLA genotyping. Rather than using new phenotypic data, the later analysis identified candidate immune exposures from TCR beta sequences and from how often those sequences occurred across donors. In an earlier analysis of roughly 580 of the donors, high-throughput TCR beta sequencing was used to judge whether each TCR beta V gene segment behaved as functional or pseudogenic. Donor age, sex, ethnicity and CMV serostatus were collected together with the repertoire data. Genome-wide SNP genotypes for about three fifths of the 666 donors were used in a later genetic analysis, which treated that subset as a discovery cohort. All discovery cohort repertoires had been generated using a single sequencing platform. Both class I and class II loci were covered by HLA typing, at four-digit resolution. The number of typed donors differed by locus: about 620-640 for A, B, C, DRB1 and DQB1; approximately 520 for DQA1; roughly 600 for DPA1; and around 490 for DPB1. Because of strong linkage in the cohort, 5 or 6 DR-DQ haplotypes were treated as single units for association and clustering. On average, roughly 240,000 unique TCR beta nucleotide sequences were sequenced per donor among several hundred genotyped donors of the cohort, with around 19% of those sequences being non-productive.

Compared with germline, V lacks 5 bases and J lacks 3 bases; bases without a gene match: 17. CDR1 and CDR2 are read off the germline V gene (reference sequence) as GTSNPN and SVGIG. The CDR3 sequence holds 17 residues, the cysteine and phenylalanine included. Of all the DNA, just the CDR3 is kept, 51 bases in frame from base 1. Paper-wide results and their limitations: The authors suggested that the approach could potentially be generalized to other disease states and immunological phenotypes. Compared with equally common non-associated chains, HLA-associated TCR beta chains in a later analysis were more clonally expanded and had lower generation probabilities. The study listed 164 TCR beta chains as associated with cytomegalovirus. Across donors, most TCR sequences were observed very rarely, whereas some public TCRs were present in many individuals. The classifier was reported to diagnose cytomegalovirus status with high specificity and sensitivity in both the original cohort and the validation cohort. A further reported finding was that TCR beta sequences accurately predicted the HLA-A and HLA-B alleles for most subjects in the first cohort. HLA typing was unavailable for some donors at each locus, so association tests used only the typed subset. A later analysis reported that several top co-occurrence clusters appeared linked to parvovirus B19, influenza, CMV and Epstein-Barr virus. Only TCR beta chains were sequenced in this cohort, and the absence of alpha or paired-chain data limited detectable features. Because counts were too low, some 17 rarely observed V segments, including chromosome 9 orphons, were left out of the earlier analysis of about 620 of the donors. A later analysis found that TCR association rates varied across HLA loci, with DRB1 alleles showing the most associated TCRs and HLA-C alleles the fewest. In a later genetic analysis, fewer N-insertions in productive TCRs were reported among donors in an Asian-associated ancestry cluster than the approximately 630-donor mean. Presence/absence analyses assumed roughly uniform sequencing depth across donors, an assumption that may not hold. V-gene and J-gene trimming of TCR beta chains was associated with a missense DCLRE1C variant in a later genetic analysis, and the association was replicated in an independent cohort. When HLA alleles, especially DR and DQ, strongly co-occurred, attributing TCR associations to individual alleles was difficult. Most CMV-associated TCR beta chains appeared to be HLA-restricted in a later analysis, and the HLA associations seemed to be driven largely by CMV exposure. The 87-base-pair reads could not distinguish some IMGT-functional V segments, including TRBV6-2 and TRBV6-3, so those segments were excluded. Specific HLA alleles were associated with more than 15,000 TCR beta sequences at a false discovery rate of 0.05 in a later analysis. CMV serostatus was the only immune exposure information available for the cohort. Correlated functional status among segregating V segments might reflect linkage disequilibrium, but an unknown experimental factor could not be ruled out. Broadly in line with IMGT annotations, most TCR beta V segments showed up in productive rearrangements about 87% or about 30% of the time in an earlier analysis of around 600 of the donors. A cluster of highly shared sequence variants was judged likely to represent a technical artifact of the sequencing pipeline. Three of the identified cytomegalovirus-associated TCR beta chains were confirmed in vitro to be specific for cytomegalovirus antigens.

The cohort consisted of 600 to 750 healthy bone marrow donors. Cohort members were all nominally healthy when sampled, although unrecorded immune exposures were likely present. The donor tested CMV seronegative and was one of the 352 seronegative cohort members. Every donor gave a peripheral blood sample, and the peripheral blood mononuclear cells from that sample were used for TCR beta sequencing. The Qiagen DNeasy Blood Extraction Kit was used to extract genomic DNA from the blood cell samples. The library relied on the immunoSEQ multiplex PCR assay. For the multiplex PCR, a mixture combining 60 forward primers for TCR Vbeta segments and 13 reverse primers for TCR Jbeta segments was used. The CDR3 region of rearranged TCR beta genes was amplified from genomic DNA by a multiplex PCR assay. On the Illumina HiSeq System, the amplified TCR beta libraries were sequenced as 87-base-pair reads. Per the source publication's procedure: A later analysis counted about 80 million unique TCR beta chains across the 650 to 800 repertoires, and some 12 million of these chains were shared by at least two donors. Raw reads were error-corrected and collapsed into unique sequences by a nearest-neighbor algorithm in which closely related sequences were merged to remove PCR and sequencing errors. V, D and J gene segments were assigned by aligning CDR3 sequences to IMGT reference sequences. For a sequence to be retained, at least a six-nucleotide match to both a V gene segment and a J gene segment was required. Rearrangements were classified as productive when the CDR3 lacked stop codons and remained in frame with V and J, and all other rearrangements were classified as non-productive. Following IMGT convention, CDR3 was defined as the stretch from the second conserved V-encoded cysteine up to the conserved J-encoded phenylalanine. Sequences without an unambiguous match to a single V gene segment were excluded from the earlier analysis of several hundred of the donors. In an earlier analysis of a few hundred of the donors, a V segment was called functional when productive rearrangements were above 56.7%, and segregating when the standard deviation between donors exceeded 5%. A statistical classification framework was built to diagnose cytomegalovirus status from the catalog of TCR beta chain sequences. In a later analysis, TCR nucleotide sequences were compared against IMGT/GENE-DB human TR gene sequences so that V and J genes could be assigned. Using the TCRdist pipeline, a later analysis assigned CDR3 sequences along with most-parsimonious VDJ recombination scenarios. In a later analysis, every TCR beta chain was defined by the combination of its CDR3 amino acid sequence and its V-gene family, and reads without a unique V-gene family were dropped. To address suspected cross-contamination and a sequencing artifact, a later analysis removed some 620 highly shared, low-generation-probability nucleotide sequences. In a later analysis, a clonal expansion index was calculated for each public chain from normalized within-repertoire ranks of inferred template counts. Generation probabilities in a later analysis came from a VDJ recombination model fitted to out-of-frame rearrangements, and those results were checked against IGoR. In a later analysis, hypergeometric tests were used to score TCR-TCR, TCR-HLA and TCR-CMV co-occurrence, with a repertoire-size bias correction applied to TCR pairs. False discovery rates were estimated in a later analysis by permuting HLA or CMV assignments 20 times. In a later analysis, co-occurring TCRs were grouped with DBSCAN, and TCRdist sequence similarity was added when clustering was performed within HLA-allele-positive subsets. Repertoires with fewer than 30,000 or more than 120,000 public chains, plus five repertoires with anomalous nucleotide sharing, were excluded from co-occurrence clustering. TCRdb re-hosts the immuneACCESS table, in-frame sequences only. Its copies lack some clones; in the studies checked, an unresolved V gene accounts for under half of them, and the cause for the rest is not known. That table supplies the V and J calls and clone size; D and trimming were determined from the DNA. This sample lists 200,000 to 300,000 clones; roughly 84% were detected once. Clones ranked in the top ten supply roughly 0.24% of the sample.

The chain is made from TRBV30 and TRBJ1-2, and 8 bases in between align with TRBD1. The sequenced sample was PBMCs. The receptor's source is a girl aged 2 to 9 in good health and CMV-seronegative. The CDR3 protein: CAWDWGDRMNLYYGYTF. In nucleotide form, the sequence is TGTGCCTGGGATTGGGGGGACAGGATGAACCTATACTATGGCTACACCTTC.